This T cell receptor beta chain was identified in a study of blood T cell repertoires in COVID-19. The overall study: Spain, Italy and the United States supplied samples that represented acute and convalescent COVID-19.

Original processing notes: Amplification with reference gene primers provided the estimates of nucleated cell counts. Repertoires were generated with immunoSEQ multiplex PCR, while TCRdb's copy carries only in-frame clones and drops some. V and J calls and clone size are given by that table; D and trimming were obtained from the DNA. The sample consists of 250,000 to 350,000 clones, 84% of them appearing once. Trimming pared 0 bases from V and 10 bases from J, leaving 18 bases between. This CDR3 is built from 14 residues. Germline CDR1 SQVTM, CDR2 ANQGSEA. The receptor was isolated from a human donor with COVID-19, enrolled during active disease. The donor label of this sample is uncertain. The V call is TRBV29-1, the J call TRBJ2-5; perhaps TRBD1 as D (5 bases). Material for sequencing was peripheral blood. CDR3 residues: CSVEDMIGVKGQYF. As DNA, the CDR3 is TGCAGCGTTGAAGATATGATAGGGGTCAAGGGCCAGTACTTC.